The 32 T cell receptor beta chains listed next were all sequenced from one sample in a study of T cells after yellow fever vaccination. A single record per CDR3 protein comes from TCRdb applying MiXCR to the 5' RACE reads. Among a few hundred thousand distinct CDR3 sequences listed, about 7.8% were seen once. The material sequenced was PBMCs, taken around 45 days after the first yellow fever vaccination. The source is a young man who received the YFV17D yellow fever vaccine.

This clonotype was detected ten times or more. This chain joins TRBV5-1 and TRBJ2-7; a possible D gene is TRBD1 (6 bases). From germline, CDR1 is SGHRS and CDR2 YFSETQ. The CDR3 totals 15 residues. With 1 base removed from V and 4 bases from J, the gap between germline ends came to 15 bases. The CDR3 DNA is TGCGCCAGCAGCTTGTACCCAGGGGCGAGATACGAGCAGTACTTC. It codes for CASSLYPGARYEQYF.

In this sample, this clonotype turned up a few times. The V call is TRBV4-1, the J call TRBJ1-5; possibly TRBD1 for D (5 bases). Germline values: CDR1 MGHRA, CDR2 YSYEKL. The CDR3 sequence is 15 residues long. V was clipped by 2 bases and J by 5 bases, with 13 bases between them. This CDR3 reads CASSQLDSNHQPQHF. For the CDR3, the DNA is TGCGCCAGCAGCCAACTAGACAGTAACCATCAGCCCCAGCATTTT.

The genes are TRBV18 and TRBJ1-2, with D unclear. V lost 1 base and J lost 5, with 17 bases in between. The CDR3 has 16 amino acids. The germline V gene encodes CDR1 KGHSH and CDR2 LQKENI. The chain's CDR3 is CASSPRSVSPEYGYTF. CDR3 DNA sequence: TGTGCCAGCTCACCACGGTCCGTAAGTCCGGAGTATGGCTACACCTTC.

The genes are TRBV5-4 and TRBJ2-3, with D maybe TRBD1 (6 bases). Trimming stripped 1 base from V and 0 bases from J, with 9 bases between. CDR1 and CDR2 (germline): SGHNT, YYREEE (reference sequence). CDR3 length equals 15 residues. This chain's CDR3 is CASSLLQGSTDTQYF. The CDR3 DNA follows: TGTGCCAGCAGCTTGTTACAGGGAAGCACAGATACGCAGTATTTT.

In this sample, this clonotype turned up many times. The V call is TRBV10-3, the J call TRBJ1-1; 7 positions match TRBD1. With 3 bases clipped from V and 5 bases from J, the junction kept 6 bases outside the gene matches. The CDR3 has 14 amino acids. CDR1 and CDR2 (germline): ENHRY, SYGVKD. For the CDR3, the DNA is TGTGCCATCAGTGACAGACAGGGAGGGACTGAAGCTTTCTTT. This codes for CAISDRQGGTEAFF.

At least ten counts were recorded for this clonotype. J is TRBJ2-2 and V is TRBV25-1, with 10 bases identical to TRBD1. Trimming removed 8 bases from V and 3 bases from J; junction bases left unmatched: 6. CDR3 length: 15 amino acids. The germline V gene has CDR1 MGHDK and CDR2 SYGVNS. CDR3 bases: TGTGCCAGCGCAGCCGGGACAGGGGACACCGGGGAGCTGTTTTTT. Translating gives CASAAGTGDTGELFF.

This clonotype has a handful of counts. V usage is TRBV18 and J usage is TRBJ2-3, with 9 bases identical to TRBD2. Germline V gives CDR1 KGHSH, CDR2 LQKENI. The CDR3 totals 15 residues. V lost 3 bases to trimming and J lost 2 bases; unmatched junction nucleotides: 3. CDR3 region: CASSPRLAATDTQYF. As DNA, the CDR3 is TGTGCCAGCTCACCTAGACTAGCGGCCACAGATACGCAGTATTTT.

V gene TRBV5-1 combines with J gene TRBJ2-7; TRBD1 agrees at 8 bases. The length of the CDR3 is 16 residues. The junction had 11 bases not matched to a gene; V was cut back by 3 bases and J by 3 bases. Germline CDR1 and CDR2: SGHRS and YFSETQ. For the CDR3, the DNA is TGCGCCAGCAGCTCCCAAGACCAGGGGGCCTTCTACGAGCAGTACTTC. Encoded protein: CASSSQDQGAFYEQYF.

CDR3 residues: CASSSPGIQGDTQYF. The CDR3 DNA reads TGTGCCAGCAGCTCTCCCGGGATCCAAGGGGATACGCAGTATTTT. The chain combines TRBV7-2 with TRBJ2-3, with D maybe TRBD2 (5 bases). Trimming took 4 bases from V and 6 from J, leaving 17 bases between them. Germline lookup yields CDR1 SGHTA and CDR2 FQGNSA. This CDR3 is built from 15 residues. Complete variable domain (other parts from reference TRBV7-2 and TRBJ2-3): GAGVSQSPSNKVTEKGKDVELRCDPISGHTALYWYRQSLGQGLEFLIYFQGNSAPDKSGLPSDRFSAERTGGSVSTLTIQRTQQEDSAVYLCASSSPGIQGDTQYFGPGTRLTVL.

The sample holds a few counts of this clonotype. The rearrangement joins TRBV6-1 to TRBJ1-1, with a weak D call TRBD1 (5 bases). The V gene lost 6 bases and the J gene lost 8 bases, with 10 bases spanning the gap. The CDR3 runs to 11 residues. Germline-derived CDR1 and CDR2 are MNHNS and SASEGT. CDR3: CASRGREEAFF. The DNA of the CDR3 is TGTGCCAGCAGGGGCAGGGAAGAAGCTTTCTTT.

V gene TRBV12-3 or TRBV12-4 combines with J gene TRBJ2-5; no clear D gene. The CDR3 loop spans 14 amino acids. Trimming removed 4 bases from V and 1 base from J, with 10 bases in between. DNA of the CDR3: TGTGCCAGCAGTTCCGGCGAGGCCCAAGAGACCCAGTACTTC. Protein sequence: CASSSGEAQETQYF.

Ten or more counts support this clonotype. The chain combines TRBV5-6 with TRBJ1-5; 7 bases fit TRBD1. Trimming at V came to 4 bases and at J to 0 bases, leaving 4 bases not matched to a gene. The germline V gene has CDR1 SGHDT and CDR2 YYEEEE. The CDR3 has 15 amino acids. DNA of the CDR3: TGTGCCAGCAGCATGGGACAGATTAGCAATCAGCCCCAGCATTTT. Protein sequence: CASSMGQISNQPQHF.

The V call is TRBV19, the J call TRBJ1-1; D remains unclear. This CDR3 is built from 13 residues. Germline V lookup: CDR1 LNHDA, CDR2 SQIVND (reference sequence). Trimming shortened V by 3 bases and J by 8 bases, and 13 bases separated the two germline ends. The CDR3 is CASSIGILTEAFF. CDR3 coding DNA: TGTGCCAGTAGTATCGGGATTCTGACAGAAGCTTTCTTT.

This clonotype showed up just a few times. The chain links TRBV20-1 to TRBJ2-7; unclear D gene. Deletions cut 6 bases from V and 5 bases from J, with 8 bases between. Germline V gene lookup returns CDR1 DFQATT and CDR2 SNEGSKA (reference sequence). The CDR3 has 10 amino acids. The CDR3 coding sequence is TGCAGTGCCTTTGGCAACGAGCAGTACTTC. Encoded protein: CSAFGNEQYF.

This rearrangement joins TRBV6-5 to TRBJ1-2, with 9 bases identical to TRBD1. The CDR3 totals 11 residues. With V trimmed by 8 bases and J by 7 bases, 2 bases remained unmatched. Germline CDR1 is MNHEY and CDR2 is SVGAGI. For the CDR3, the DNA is TGTGCCAGCTCGACAGGGGGTGGCTACACCTTC. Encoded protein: CASSTGGGYTF.

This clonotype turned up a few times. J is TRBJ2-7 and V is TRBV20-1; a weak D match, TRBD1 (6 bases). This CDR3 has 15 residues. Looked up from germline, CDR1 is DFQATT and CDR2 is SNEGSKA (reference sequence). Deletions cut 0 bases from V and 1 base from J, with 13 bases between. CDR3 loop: CSARDGQGISYEQYV. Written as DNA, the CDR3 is TGCAGTGCTAGAGATGGGCAGGGGATATCCTACGAGCAGTACGTC.

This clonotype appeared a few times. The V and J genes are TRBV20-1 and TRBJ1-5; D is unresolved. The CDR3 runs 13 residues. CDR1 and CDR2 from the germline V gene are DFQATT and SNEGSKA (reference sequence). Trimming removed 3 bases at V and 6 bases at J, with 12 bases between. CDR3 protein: CSASGARSQPQHF. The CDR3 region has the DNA TGCAGTGCTAGCGGAGCTCGGAGTCAGCCCCAGCATTTT.

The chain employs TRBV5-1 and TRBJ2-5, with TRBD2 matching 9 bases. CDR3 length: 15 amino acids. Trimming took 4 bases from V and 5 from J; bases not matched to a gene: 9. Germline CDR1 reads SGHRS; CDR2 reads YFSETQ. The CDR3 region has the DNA TGCGCCAGCAGCCGCGGGGGGGACCTCTCCGAGACCCAGTACTTC. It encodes CASSRGGDLSETQYF. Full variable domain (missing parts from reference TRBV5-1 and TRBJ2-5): KAGVTQTPRYLIKTRGQQVTLSCSPISGHRSVSWYQQTPGQGLQFLFEYFSETQRNKGNFPGRFSGRQFSNSRSEMNVSTLELGDSALYLCASSRGGDLSETQYFGPGTRLLVL.

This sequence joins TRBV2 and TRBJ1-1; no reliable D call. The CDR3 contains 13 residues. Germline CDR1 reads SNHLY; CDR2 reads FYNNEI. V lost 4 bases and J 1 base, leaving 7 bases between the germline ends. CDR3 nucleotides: TGTGCCAGCAGTGCGCTGGAGAACACTGAAGCTTTCTTT. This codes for CASSALENTEAFF.

CDR3 bases: TGTGCCAGCAGCCCCGACCGAAATCTCTACGAGCAGTACTTC. As protein: CASSPDRNLYEQYF. The J gene is TRBJ2-7, the V gene TRBV7-2; unclear D gene. This CDR3 comprises 14 residues. Germline lookup yields CDR1 SGHTA and CDR2 FQGNSA. Trimming took off 5 bases at V and 3 bases at J, with 14 bases between the two ends.

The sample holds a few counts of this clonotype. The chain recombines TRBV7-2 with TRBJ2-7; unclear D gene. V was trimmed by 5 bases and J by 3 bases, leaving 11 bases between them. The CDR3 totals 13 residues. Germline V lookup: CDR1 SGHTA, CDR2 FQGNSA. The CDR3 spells CASSPQVFYEQYV. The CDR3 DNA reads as TGTGCCAGCAGCCCTCAAGTATTCTACGAGCAGTACGTC.

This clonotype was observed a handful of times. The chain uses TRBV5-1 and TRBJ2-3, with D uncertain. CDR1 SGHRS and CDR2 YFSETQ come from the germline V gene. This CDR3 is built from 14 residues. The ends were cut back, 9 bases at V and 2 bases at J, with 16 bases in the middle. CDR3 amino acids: CATASSWPTDTQYF. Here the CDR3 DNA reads TGCGCCACCGCGAGCAGTTGGCCCACAGATACGCAGTATTTT. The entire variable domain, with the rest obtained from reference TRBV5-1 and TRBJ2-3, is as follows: KAGVTQTPRYLIKTRGQQVTLSCSPISGHRSVSWYQQTPGQGLQFLFEYFSETQRNKGNFPGRFSGRQFSNSRSEMNVSTLELGDSALYLCATASSWPTDTQYFGPGTRLTVL.

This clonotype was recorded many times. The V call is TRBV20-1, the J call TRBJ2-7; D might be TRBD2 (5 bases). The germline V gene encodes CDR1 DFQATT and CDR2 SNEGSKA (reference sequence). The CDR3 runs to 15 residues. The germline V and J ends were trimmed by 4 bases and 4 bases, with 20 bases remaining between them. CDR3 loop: CSANKEGLRTYEQYV. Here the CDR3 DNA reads TGCAGTGCTAACAAAGAGGGCCTCCGTACGTACGAGCAGTACGTC.

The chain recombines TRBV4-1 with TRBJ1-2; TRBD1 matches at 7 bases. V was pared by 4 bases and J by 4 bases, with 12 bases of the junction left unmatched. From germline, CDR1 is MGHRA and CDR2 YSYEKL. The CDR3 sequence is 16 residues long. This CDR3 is CASSPLEGAQIYGYTF. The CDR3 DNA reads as TGCGCCAGCAGCCCTTTGGAGGGGGCCCAAATCTATGGCTACACCTTC.

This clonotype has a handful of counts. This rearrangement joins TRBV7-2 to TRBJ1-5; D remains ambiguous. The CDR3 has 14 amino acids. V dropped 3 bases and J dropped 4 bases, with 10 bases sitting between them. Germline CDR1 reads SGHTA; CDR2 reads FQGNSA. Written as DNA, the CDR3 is TGTGCCAGCAGCTTCCCGGGATTGAATCAGCCCCAGCATTTT. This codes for CASSFPGLNQPQHF.

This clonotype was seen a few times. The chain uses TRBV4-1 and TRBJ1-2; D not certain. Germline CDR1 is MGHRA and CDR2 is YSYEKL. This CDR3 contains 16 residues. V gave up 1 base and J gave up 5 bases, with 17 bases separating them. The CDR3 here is CASSQVQGSYQYGYTF. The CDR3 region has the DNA TGCGCCAGCAGCCAAGTTCAAGGGAGTTACCAATATGGCTACACCTTC.

DNA for the CDR3: TGTGCCAGCAGCCTATCACTAGCGGGGGGCACAGATACGCAGTATTTT. It yields the protein CASSLSLAGGTDTQYF. The V call is TRBV7-2, the J call TRBJ2-3; the match to TRBD2 covers 11 bases. The germline gives CDR1 SGHTA, CDR2 FQGNSA. The CDR3 has 16 amino acids. V shed 5 bases and J 1 base; nucleotides not matched to a gene: 5.

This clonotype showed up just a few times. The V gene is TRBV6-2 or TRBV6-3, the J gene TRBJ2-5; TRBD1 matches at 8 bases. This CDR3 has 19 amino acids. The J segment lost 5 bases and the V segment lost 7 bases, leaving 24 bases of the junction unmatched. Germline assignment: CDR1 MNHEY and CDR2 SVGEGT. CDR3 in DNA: TGTGCCAGCACTCGGACAGGGCTGACGAAGGAGGGAATAGAGGAGACCCAGTACTTC. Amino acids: CASTRTGLTKEGIEETQYF.

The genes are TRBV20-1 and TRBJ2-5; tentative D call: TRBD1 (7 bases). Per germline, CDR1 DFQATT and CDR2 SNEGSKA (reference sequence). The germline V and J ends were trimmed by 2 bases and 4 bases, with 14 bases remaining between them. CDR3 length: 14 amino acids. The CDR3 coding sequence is TGCAGTGCTAGAAACAGGGGAGGACGAGAGACCCAGTACTTC. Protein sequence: CSARNRGGRETQYF.

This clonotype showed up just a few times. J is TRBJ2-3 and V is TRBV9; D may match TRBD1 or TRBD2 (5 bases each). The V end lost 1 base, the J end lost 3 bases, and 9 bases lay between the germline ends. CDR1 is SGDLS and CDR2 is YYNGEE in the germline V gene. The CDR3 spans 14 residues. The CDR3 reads CASSVPGATDTQYF. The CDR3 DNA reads TGTGCCAGCAGCGTACCCGGGGCGACAGATACGCAGTATTTT. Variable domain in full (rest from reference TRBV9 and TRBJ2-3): DSGVTQTPKHLITATGQRVTLRCSPRSGDLSVYWYQQSLDQGLQFLIQYYNGEERAKGNILERFSAQQFPDLHSELNLSSLELGDSALYFCASSVPGATDTQYFGPGTRLTVL.

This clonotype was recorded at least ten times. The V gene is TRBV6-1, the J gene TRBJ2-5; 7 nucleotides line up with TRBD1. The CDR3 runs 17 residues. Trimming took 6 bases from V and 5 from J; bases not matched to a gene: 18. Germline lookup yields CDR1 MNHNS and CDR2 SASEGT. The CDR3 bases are TGTGCCAGCAGACCTGACAGGGTTGTTGGCCGCAGGGAGACCCAGTACTTC. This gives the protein CASRPDRVVGRRETQYF.

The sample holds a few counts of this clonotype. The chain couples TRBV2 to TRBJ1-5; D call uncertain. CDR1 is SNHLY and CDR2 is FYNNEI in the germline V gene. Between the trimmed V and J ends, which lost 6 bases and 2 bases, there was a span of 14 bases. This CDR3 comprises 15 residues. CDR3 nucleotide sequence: TGTGCCAGCAGACTGGGGATGAGGGGCAATCAGCCCCAGCATTTT. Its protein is CASRLGMRGNQPQHF.